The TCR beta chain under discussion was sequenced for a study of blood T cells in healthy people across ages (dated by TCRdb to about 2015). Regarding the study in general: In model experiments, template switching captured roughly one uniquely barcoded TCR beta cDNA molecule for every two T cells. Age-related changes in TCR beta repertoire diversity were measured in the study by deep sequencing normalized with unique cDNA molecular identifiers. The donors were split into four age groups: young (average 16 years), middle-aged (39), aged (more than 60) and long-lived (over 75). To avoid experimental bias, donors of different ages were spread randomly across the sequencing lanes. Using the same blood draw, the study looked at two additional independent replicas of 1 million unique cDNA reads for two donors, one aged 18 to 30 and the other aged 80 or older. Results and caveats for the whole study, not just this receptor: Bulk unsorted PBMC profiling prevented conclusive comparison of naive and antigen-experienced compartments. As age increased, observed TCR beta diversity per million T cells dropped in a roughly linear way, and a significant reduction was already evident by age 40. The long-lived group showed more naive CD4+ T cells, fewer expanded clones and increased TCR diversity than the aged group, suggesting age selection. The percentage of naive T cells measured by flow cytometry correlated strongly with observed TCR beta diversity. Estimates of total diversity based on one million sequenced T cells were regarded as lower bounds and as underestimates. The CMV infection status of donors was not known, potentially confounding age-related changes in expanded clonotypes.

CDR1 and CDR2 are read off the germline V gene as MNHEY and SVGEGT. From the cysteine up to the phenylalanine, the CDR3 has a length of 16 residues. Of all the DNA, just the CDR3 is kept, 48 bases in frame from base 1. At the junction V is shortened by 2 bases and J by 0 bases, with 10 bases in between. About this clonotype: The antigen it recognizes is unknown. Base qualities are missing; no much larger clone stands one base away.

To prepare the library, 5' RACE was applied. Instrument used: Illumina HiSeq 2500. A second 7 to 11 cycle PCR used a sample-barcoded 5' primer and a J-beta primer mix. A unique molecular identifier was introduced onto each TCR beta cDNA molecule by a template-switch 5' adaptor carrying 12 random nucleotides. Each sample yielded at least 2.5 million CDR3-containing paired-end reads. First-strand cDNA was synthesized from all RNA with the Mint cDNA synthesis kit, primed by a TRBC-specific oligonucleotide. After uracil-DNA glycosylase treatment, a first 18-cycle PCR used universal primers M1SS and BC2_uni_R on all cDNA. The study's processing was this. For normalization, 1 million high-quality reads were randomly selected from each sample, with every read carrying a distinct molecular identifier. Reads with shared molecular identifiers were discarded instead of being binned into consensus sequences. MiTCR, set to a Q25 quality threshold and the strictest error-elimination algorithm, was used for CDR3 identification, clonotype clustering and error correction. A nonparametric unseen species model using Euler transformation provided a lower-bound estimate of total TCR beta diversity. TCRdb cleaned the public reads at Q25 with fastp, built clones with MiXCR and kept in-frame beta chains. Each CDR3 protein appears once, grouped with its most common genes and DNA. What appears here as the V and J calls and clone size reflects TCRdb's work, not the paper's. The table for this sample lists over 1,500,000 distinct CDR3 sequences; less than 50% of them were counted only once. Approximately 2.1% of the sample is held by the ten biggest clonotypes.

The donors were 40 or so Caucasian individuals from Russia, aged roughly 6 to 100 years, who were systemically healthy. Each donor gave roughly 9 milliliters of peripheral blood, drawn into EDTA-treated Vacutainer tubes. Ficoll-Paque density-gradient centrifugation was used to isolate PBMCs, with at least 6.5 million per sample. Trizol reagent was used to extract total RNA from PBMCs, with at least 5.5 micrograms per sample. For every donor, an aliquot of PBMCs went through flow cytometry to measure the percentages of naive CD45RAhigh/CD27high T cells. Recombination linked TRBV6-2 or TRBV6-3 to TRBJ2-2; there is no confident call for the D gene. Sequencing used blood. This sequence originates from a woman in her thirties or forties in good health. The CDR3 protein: CASSYHDGSNTGELFF. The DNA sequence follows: TGTGCCAGCAGTTACCACGACGGCTCGAACACCGGGGAGCTGTTTTTT.